This T cell receptor beta chain was identified in a study of control samples from healthy donors and cancer patients. Profiled with immunoSEQ multiplex PCR; TCRdb holds only in-frame clones, not every one. In the table there are 65,000 to 85,000 clones, around 86% of which are singletons. What was sequenced was PBMCs. The sequence was obtained from a woman aged 45-59 years with colorectal cancer.

Here the CDR3 reads CAWSVAAGANVLTF. Written as DNA, the CDR3 is TGTGCCTGGAGTGTGGCTGCTGGGGCCAACGTCCTGACTTTC. This rearrangement joins TRBV30 to TRBJ2-6; D is ambiguous. The germline V gene encodes CDR1 GTSNPN and CDR2 SVGIG (reference sequence). Trimming pared 0 bases from V and 2 bases from J, leaving 5 bases between. The CDR3 totals 14 residues.